A single sample is the source of the 17 T cell receptor beta chains below, sequenced in a study of early T cells in non-severe SARS-CoV-2 infection. TCRdb reanalysed the 5' RACE reads using MiXCR and keeps one entry per CDR3 protein. The sample yields some 75,000 distinct CDR3 sequences, roughly an eighth seen once. Sequencing used whole blood. The source is an adult who was a healthcare worker with PCR-confirmed SARS-CoV-2 infection or an uninfected control (not recorded which).

The CDR3 DNA follows: TGTGCCATCAAGCCGACGGGCAGCCGTGGCTACACCTTC. Translation gives CAIKPTGSRGYTF. The V call is TRBV10-3, the J call TRBJ1-2; D remains unclear. Germline values: CDR1 ENHRY, CDR2 SYGVKD. Trimming removed 7 bases from V and 7 bases from J, with 16 bases in between. The CDR3 contains 13 residues.

This clonotype has a handful of counts. The chain has TRBV4-2 and TRBJ1-2, with 10 positions matching TRBD1. CDR1 and CDR2 from the germline V gene are LGHNA and YNFKEQ. The CDR3 covers 15 residues. The trim removed 0 bases at V and 3 bases at J, leaving 1 base unmatched. The CDR3 sequence: CASSQEGTGDYGYTF. Written as DNA, the CDR3 is TGTGCCAGCAGCCAAGAGGGGACAGGGGACTATGGCTACACCTTC.

The chain employs TRBV4-3 and TRBJ1-5, with D perhaps TRBD1 (5 bases). Germline assignment: CDR1 LGHNA and CDR2 YSLEER. The length of the CDR3 is 15 residues. Trimming removed 0 bases from V and 3 bases from J, with 9 bases in between. In nucleotides, the CDR3 is TGCGCCAGCAGCCAAGACAGGGCGTCCAATCAGCCCCAGCATTTT. Translation gives CASSQDRASNQPQHF.

Ten or more counts support this clonotype. The chain has TRBV6-5 and TRBJ1-5; D unresolved. The V gene's germline CDR1 is MNHEY and CDR2 SVGAGI. Trimming removed 5 bases from V and 2 bases from J, with 13 bases in between. This CDR3 spans 15 amino acids. The CDR3 coding sequence is TGTGCCAGCAGTGCTTCCCTGGCTGGCAATCAGCCCCAGCATTTT. This translates into CASSASLAGNQPQHF.

V usage is TRBV11-2 and J usage is TRBJ2-1, with D possibly TRBD2 on 7 matching bases. The CDR3 covers 17 residues. V was pared by 7 bases and J by 7 bases, with 26 bases between. The germline gives CDR1 SGHAT, CDR2 FQNNGV. The CDR3: CASTPRGASAPGNEQFF. For the CDR3, the DNA is TGTGCCAGCACCCCCCGGGGGGCCTCCGCCCCTGGGAATGAGCAGTTCTTC.

This clonotype was recorded a few times. This chain links TRBV2 with TRBJ2-7, with D uncertain. The CDR3 has 12 residues. The ends were cut back, 7 bases at V and 7 bases at J, with 14 bases in the middle. Germline values: CDR1 SNHLY, CDR2 FYNNEI. The CDR3 coding sequence is TGTGCCAGCACGCCCGGAAGGTGGGAGCAGTACTTC. It encodes CASTPGRWEQYF.

This clonotype was seen a handful of times. This chain joins TRBV12-2 and TRBJ1-3; TRBD1 reflects the table's D call only, with no check against the DNA. TRBV12-2 is designated a pseudogene. CDR3 size: 17 residues. CDR3 region: CASRPKGTQNSGNTIYF. CDR3 nucleotides: TGTGCAAGTCGCCCCAAAGGGACGCAAAACTCTGGAAACACCATATATTTT.

This clonotype was detected ten times or more. V and J are TRBV28 and TRBJ1-2, with 9 bases identical to TRBD1. V was clipped by 4 bases and J by 2 bases; unmatched bases: 11. The germline V gene encodes CDR1 MDHEN and CDR2 SYDVKM. The CDR3 covers 17 residues. In DNA, the CDR3 is TGTGCCAGCAGTTATGGGGGGACAGGGATAAGAAACTATGGCTACACCTTC. Translated, it gives CASSYGGTGIRNYGYTF.

This clonotype was seen more than once but under ten times. The chain carries TRBV12-3 or TRBV12-4 and TRBJ1-1; a weak D match, TRBD1 (6 bases). The CDR3 totals 15 residues. Trimming removed 5 bases from V and 2 bases from J, with 15 bases in between. CDR3 in amino acids: CASSAYNRANTEAFF. CDR3 DNA sequence: TGTGCCAGCAGTGCATACAACAGGGCAAACACTGAAGCTTTCTTT.

Many counts were recorded for this clonotype. The J gene is TRBJ2-5, the V gene TRBV20-1, with a possible D match to TRBD1 (6 bases). From germline, CDR1 is DFQATT and CDR2 SNEGSKA (reference sequence). Trimming removed 5 bases from V and 4 bases from J, with 20 bases in between. The length of the CDR3 is 15 residues. The CDR3 loop reads CSAEEVGQGRETQYF. The CDR3 DNA reads as TGCAGTGCTGAAGAGGTTGGGCAGGGGAGAGAGACCCAGTACTTC.

This clonotype was counted a few times. CDR3 in amino acids: CASSPQQGVNTEAFF. CDR3 DNA sequence: TGTGCCAGCTCACCACAACAGGGGGTGAACACTGAAGCTTTCTTT. The gene calls are TRBV18 and TRBJ1-1; 8 bases align to TRBD1. The germline gives CDR1 KGHSH, CDR2 LQKENI. This CDR3 is built from 15 residues. V lost 1 base, J lost 0 bases, and 1 base stayed unmatched.

This clonotype was counted many times. V is TRBV11-2 and J is TRBJ2-1; D not resolved. Germline CDR1 reads SGHAT; CDR2 reads FQNNGV. The CDR3 length is 14 residues. The ends were cut back, 5 bases at V and 4 bases at J, with 12 bases in the middle. DNA for the CDR3: TGTGCCAGCAGCCAGACGACCTTTTACAATGAGCAGTTCTTC. It encodes CASSQTTFYNEQFF.

This clonotype was seen a handful of times. The rearrangement links TRBV20-1 to TRBJ2-1; no clear D gene. The CDR3 is 14 amino acids. Trimming cost V 6 bases and J 6 bases, with 18 bases left between them. Germline V gene data show CDR1 as DFQATT and CDR2 as SNEGSKA (reference sequence). The CDR3 coding sequence is TGCAGTGCAAACCGGGCCGACCGGGTCAATGAGCAGTTCTTC. Amino acid sequence: CSANRADRVNEQFF.

The chain combines TRBV12-3 or TRBV12-4 with TRBJ2-2; the D is unclear. The CDR3 covers 14 residues. Trimming took off 3 bases at V and 1 base at J, with 6 bases between the two ends. The CDR3 DNA sequence: TGTGCCAGCAGTTTCAGAAAGAACACCGGGGAGCTGTTTTTT. Translating gives CASSFRKNTGELFF.

This clonotype was seen more than once but under ten times. At one end, the junction sequence differs from germline, possibly due to a read error. The chain couples TRBV4-1 to TRBJ1-4; TRBD1 might be the D (6 bases). The germline V gene has CDR1 MGHRA and CDR2 YSYEKL. There are 13 residues in the CDR3. CDR3 sequence (DNA): TGCGCCAGCAGCCAAGGAAGCGGCGGGACACGGCTTTTT. The encoded protein is CASSQGSGGTRLF.

The chain has TRBV7-3 and TRBJ2-5, with D possibly being TRBD2 (5 bases). Per germline, CDR1 SGHTA and CDR2 FQGTGA. V lost 4 bases and J lost 4, with 13 bases in between. The CDR3 covers 14 residues. The CDR3 DNA sequence: TGTGCCAGCAGCTCCGCTAGCTCCCCAGAGACCCAGTACTTC. Amino acids: CASSSASSPETQYF. The full variable domain, with the rest looked up from reference TRBV7-3 and TRBJ2-5, is GAGVSQTPSNKVTEKGKYVELRCDPISGHTALYWYRQSLGQGPEFLIYFQGTGAADDSGLPNDRFFAVRPEGSVSTLKIQRTERGDSAVYLCASSSASSPETQYFGPGTRLLVL.

The chain couples TRBV5-8 to TRBJ1-2; no reliable D call. This CDR3 contains 11 residues. V lost 4 bases and J 7 bases, leaving 8 bases between the germline ends. CDR1 is SGHTS and CDR2 is YDEGEE in the germline V gene. The CDR3 spells CASSPRLGYTF. As DNA, the CDR3 is TGTGCCAGCAGCCCCCGCCTTGGCTACACCTTC.